This TCR beta chain was retrieved from a study of PD-1 blockade in classical Hodgkin lymphoma. Per germline, CDR1 GTSNPN and CDR2 SVGIG (reference sequence). The CDR3 spans 15 residues. V was clipped by 1 base and J by 11 bases, with 20 bases between them. The study, taken as a whole, reports: Diversity in CD4+ TCRs, unlike that measured in CD8+ TCRs, had risen significantly by C4D1. Newly diagnosed and completely responding patients shared comparable baseline diversity. According to reports, newly diagnosed patients had lower baseline TCR diversity than healthy donors, and relapsed/refractory patients had lower baseline TCR diversity still. What drove the repertoire differences, possibly disease activity or prior therapy, has not been defined.

This clone appeared a single time. What it binds is unknown. Specified time point: cycle 4 day 1 (C4D1), after more than 5 weeks of nivolumab. With no exception, relapse followed autologous stem cell transplantation in all patients, and brentuximab vedotin exposure varied. Here immunoSEQ multiplex PCR was the method, and the copy in TCRdb shows in-frame clones only, minus some. The repertoire holds roughly 96,000 clones, roughly 91% seen once, with 2% in the top ten. The sample here was peripheral blood mononuclear cells (PBMCs), taken before the fourth cycle of nivolumab. This TCR came from a human donor with classical Hodgkin lymphoma. The genes are TRBV30 and TRBJ1-4; D possibly corresponds to TRBD1 (5 bases). The CDR3 coding sequence is TGTGCCTGGAGTGAGGGGACGGCGGGACCGGGGAAACTGTTTTTT. Translated: CAWSEGTAGPGKLFF. Combining the CDR3 with reference TRBV30 and TRBJ1-4 gives the whole variable domain SQTIHQWPATLVQPVGSPLSLECTVEGTSNPNLYWYRQAAGRGLQLLFYSVGIGQISSEVPQNLSASRPQDRQFILSSKKLLLSDSGFYLCAWSEGTAGPGKLFFGSGTQLSVL.